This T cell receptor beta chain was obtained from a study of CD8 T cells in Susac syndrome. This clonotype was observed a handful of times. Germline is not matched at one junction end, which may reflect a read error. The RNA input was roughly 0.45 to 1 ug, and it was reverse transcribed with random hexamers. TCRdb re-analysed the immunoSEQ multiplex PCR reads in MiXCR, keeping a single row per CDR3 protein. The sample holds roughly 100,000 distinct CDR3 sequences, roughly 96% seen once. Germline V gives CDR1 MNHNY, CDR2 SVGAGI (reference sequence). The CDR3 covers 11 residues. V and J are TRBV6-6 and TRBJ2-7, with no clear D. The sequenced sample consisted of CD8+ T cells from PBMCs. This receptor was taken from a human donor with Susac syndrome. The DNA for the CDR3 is TGTGCCAGCAGTCACTCCTACGAGCAGTACTTC. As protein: CASSHSYEQYF.